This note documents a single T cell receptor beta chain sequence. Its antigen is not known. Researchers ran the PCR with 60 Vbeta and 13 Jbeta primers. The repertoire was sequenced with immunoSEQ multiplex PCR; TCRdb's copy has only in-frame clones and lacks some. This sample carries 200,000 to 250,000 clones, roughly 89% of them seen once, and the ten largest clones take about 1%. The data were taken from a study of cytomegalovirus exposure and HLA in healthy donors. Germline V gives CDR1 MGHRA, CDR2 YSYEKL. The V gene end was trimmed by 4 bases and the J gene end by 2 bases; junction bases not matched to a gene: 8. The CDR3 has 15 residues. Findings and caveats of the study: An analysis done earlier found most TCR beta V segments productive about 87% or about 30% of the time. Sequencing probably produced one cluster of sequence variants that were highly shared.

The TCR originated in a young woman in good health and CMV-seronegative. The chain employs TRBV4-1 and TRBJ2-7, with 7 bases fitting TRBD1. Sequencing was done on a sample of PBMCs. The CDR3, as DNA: TGCGCCAGCAGCCGATCCGGTACAGGGGCCTACGAGCAGTACTTC. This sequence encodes CASSRSGTGAYEQYF.